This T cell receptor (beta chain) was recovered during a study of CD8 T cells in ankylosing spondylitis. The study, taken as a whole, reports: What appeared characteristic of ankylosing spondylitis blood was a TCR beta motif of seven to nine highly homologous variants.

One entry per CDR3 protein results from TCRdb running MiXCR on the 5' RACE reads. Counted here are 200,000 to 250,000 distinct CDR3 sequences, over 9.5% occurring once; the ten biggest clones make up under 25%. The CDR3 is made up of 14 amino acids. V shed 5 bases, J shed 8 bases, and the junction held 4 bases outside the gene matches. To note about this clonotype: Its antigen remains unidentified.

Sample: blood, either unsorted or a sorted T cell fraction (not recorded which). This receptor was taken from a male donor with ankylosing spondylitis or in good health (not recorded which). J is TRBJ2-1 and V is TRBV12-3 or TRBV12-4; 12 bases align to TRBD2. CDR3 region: CASSPRTSGDEQFF. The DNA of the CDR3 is TGTGCCAGCAGTCCAAGGACTAGCGGGGATGAGCAGTTCTTC.